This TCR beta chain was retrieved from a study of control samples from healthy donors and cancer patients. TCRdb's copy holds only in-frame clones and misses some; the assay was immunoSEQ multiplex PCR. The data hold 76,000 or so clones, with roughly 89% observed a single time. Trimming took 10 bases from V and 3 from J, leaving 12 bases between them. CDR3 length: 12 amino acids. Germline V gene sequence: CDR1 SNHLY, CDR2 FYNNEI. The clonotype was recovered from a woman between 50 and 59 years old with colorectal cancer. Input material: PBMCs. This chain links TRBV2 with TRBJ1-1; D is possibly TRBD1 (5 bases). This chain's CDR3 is CATSQGHTEAFF. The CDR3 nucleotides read TGTGCCACATCGCAGGGTCACACTGAAGCTTTCTTT.